A selection of T cell receptor beta chains follows, all from one sample in a study of T cell changes during pregnancy in multiple sclerosis. Some clones are missing from TCRdb's copy, which holds only in-frame ones; the method was immunoSEQ multiplex PCR. The data show about 69,000 clones, with roughly 91% seen just once and 0.25% to 0.3% held by the top ten. The sample here was CD4+ T cells from peripheral blood mononuclear cells, taken in the third trimester of pregnancy. The receptors originated from a female donor in good health, enrolled as a control in a pregnancy study. CDR3s include the opening cysteine and the closing phenylalanine or tryptophan. A D gene is named only where the DNA matches it firmly. For some rows the clone size is stated as once, few or many, or as a class when expanded; others skip it.

clone_size d_call j_call v_call cdr3_nt cdr3_aa
NA NA TRBJ2-7 TRBV19 TGTGCCAGTAGTGCCACAACCTCTTTGGACGAGCAGTACTTC CASSATTSLDEQYF
NA NA TRBJ2-3 TRBV7-3 TGTGCCAGCAGCTTAACCGGGGGGCCCACAGATACGCAGTATTTT CASSLTGGPTDTQYF
once NA TRBJ2-2 TRBV5-5 TGTGCCAGCAGCTGGGAGGGGGTATGGAACACCGGGGAGCTGTTTTTT CASSWEGVWNTGELFF
NA TRBD1 TRBJ1-2 TRBV4-1 TGCGCCAGCAGCCCAGGACAGGGGCCCTATGGCTACACCTTC CASSPGQGPYGYTF
NA TRBD1 TRBJ1-2 TRBV6-5 TGTGCCAGCAGTTACAGGAGGGACAGTAACTATGGCTACACCTTC CASSYRRDSNYGYTF
NA NA TRBJ2-5 TRBV13 TGTGCCAGCAGCGCCAGGGTTCATGAGACCCAGTACTTC CASSARVHETQYF
NA TRBD1 TRBJ2-1 TRBV7-2 TGTGCCAGCAGCTTCATTCCGGGACAGGGGGCGAATGAGCAGTTCTTC CASSFIPGQGANEQFF
NA NA TRBJ2-2 TRBV6-4 TGTGCCAGCAGTGACGGTCCAGGGGCATACGCCGGGGAGCTGTTTTTT CASSDGPGAYAGELFF
NA NA TRBJ1-6 TRBV5-1 TGCGCCAGCAGCTTGGATGTCAGTTCACCCCTCCACTTT CASSLDVSSPLHF
NA NA TRBJ2-2 TRBV19 TGTGCCAGTAGTATGCGGGGCACCGGGGAGCTGTTTTTT CASSMRGTGELFF
NA TRBD2 TRBJ2-3 TRBV18 TGTGCCAGCTCACCACTAGCGGGGTCCACAGATACGCAGTATTTT CASSPLAGSTDTQYF
NA TRBD1 TRBJ1-2 TRBV5-5 TGTGCCAGCAGCCAATCTTCCGGACAGGTGGGGAACTATGGCTACACCTTC CASSQSSGQVGNYGYTF
NA NA TRBJ2-3 TRBV7-2 TGTGCCAGCAGCTTAGTCGTAAGCCATCCGGCAGATACGCAGTATTTT CASSLVVSHPADTQYF
NA NA TRBJ1-6 TRBV19 TGTGCCAGTAGTATTGGGGAGAAGGATTCACCCCTCCACTTT CASSIGEKDSPLHF
NA NA TRBJ2-7 TRBV11-3 TGTGCCAGCAGCTCTTCACTGGGCGGGTTATCCTACGAGCAGTACTTC CASSSSLGGLSYEQYF
NA TRBD1 TRBJ1-2 TRBV19 TGTGCCAGTAGTACCTCAGGCGGGGACAGGGGGGCCAACTATGGCTACACCTTC CASSTSGGDRGANYGYTF
NA NA TRBJ1-1 TRBV15 TGTGCCACCAGCAGACAAGAAGGGGCTGAAGCTTTCTTT CATSRQEGAEAFF
NA TRBD1 TRBJ2-1 TRBV7-9 TGTGCCAGCAGCTTGGCCGGGACAGGGTGGCATGAGCAGTTCTTC CASSLAGTGWHEQFF
NA TRBD2 TRBJ2-3 TRBV5-6 TGTGCCAGCAGCTTGTCCGGAGCGGGAATTTCAACAGATACGCAGTATTTT CASSLSGAGISTDTQYF
NA NA TRBJ2-7 TRBV5-1 TGCGCCAGCAGCTTGGAACAATACTACGAGCAGTACTTC CASSLEQYYEQYF
few TRBD1 TRBJ1-4 TRBV5-4 TGTGCCAGCAGCTTCGGGACAGGGGTCGATGAAAAACTGTTTTTT CASSFGTGVDEKLFF